These T cell receptor beta chains were read from a single sample in a study of blood T cell repertoires in COVID-19. TCRdb keeps only in-frame clones here, not all; method: immunoSEQ multiplex PCR. The sample has approximately 59,000 clones; 81% are singletons. The specimen was peripheral blood. These receptor sequences come from an elderly man with acute or convalescent COVID-19. Both conserved end residues are part of each CDR3. D genes are given only for firm matches. Rows may omit the clone size; those that give it use once, few, many or a size class.

v_call	j_call	clone_size	d_call	cdr3_nt	cdr3_aa
TRBV6-5	TRBJ2-7	-	TRBD1	TGTGCCAGCAGCCCGACAGGGAGTGCCTACGAGCAGTACTTC	CASSPTGSAYEQYF
TRBV19	TRBJ2-7	-	-	TGTGCCAGTAGTATTCGCGGTAGCTCCTACGAGCAGTACTTC	CASSIRGSSYEQYF
TRBV18	TRBJ2-3	-	TRBD2	TGTGCCAGCTCACCCCGGGGAGCGGGAACCACAGATACGCAGTATTTT	CASSPRGAGTTDTQYF
TRBV10-3	TRBJ2-3	-	TRBD2	TGTGCCATCAGTGGGCGGGGGGCCACAGATACGCAGTATTTT	CAISGRGATDTQYF
TRBV5-8	TRBJ2-1	once	-	TGTGCCAGCAGAGTTCAGGGGTGGACTGAGTACAATGAGCAGTTCTTC	CASRVQGWTEYNEQFF
TRBV19	TRBJ2-5	-	-	TGTGCCAGCGCGGCAGGGGCCAAAGAGACCCAGTACTTC	CASAAGAKETQYF
TRBV5-1	TRBJ1-1	-	-	TGCGCCAGCAGCTTCGAGGTGAACACTGAAGCTTTCTTT	CASSFEVNTEAFF
TRBV7-9	TRBJ1-2	-	-	TGTGCCCCCCACAGTTACCTAAGTGGCTACACCTTC	CAPHSYLSGYTF
TRBV15	TRBJ2-1	-	-	TGTGCCACCAGCAGGTCACAGGACCCTTACAATGAGCAGTTCTTC	CATSRSQDPYNEQFF
TRBV5-4	TRBJ1-1	-	TRBD1	TGTGCCAGCAGCCCCGGGACAGGGATGAACACTGAAGCTTTCTTT	CASSPGTGMNTEAFF
TRBV18	TRBJ2-3	once	-	TGTGCCAGCTCATCTTTGGTCGCGGGGGCCTTTGCCACAGATACGCAGTATTTT	CASSSLVAGAFATDTQYF
TRBV24-1	TRBJ2-3	-	-	TGTGCCACCTCCCTCTCCGACTACACAGATACGCAGTATTTT	CATSLSDYTDTQYF